Listed below are T cell receptor beta chains from one sample, sequenced in a study of T cell responses to AZD1222 COVID-19 vaccine. Data came from immunoSEQ multiplex PCR; TCRdb stores just in-frame clones and leaves some out. The sample includes 150,000 to 200,000 clones, about nine tenths seen only once; the top ten take 3.5% to 5.5%. The sample here was peripheral blood, taken 28 days after the second dose of the MenACWY control vaccine. The receptors were gathered from an adult who received the MenACWY meningococcal vaccine as a control. The CDR3 runs from the conserved cysteine through the conserved F or W. Each record gives: V gene, clone size, D gene, J gene, CDR3 DNA, CDR3 protein. A D gene is named only where the DNA matches it firmly. Size tells how often a clone was seen (once, few, many) or the class of an expanded clone, and some rows leave it out.

>TRBV11-3|NA|NA|TRBJ2-2
TGTGCCAGCAGCTTCGTGTTGCTGTTTTTT
CASSFVLLFF
>TRBV5-1|NA|TRBD1|TRBJ1-5
TGCGCCAGCAGCGCCGGGACAGAGGAACAGCCCCAGCATTTT
CASSAGTEEQPQHF
>TRBV5-4|NA|NA|TRBJ2-7
TGTGCCAGCAGCCTGGCGGGGACAGAAGTTTACGAGCAGTACTTC
CASSLAGTEVYEQYF
>TRBV7-2|NA|NA|TRBJ2-7
TGTGCCAGCAGCCTTAACAGGGTCGCCTTATTCTACGAGCAGTACTTC
CASSLNRVALFYEQYF
>TRBV28|NA|TRBD2|TRBJ2-5
TGTGCCAGCAGTTTAAGCGGGAGGTTCGGGGAGACCCAGTACTTC
CASSLSGRFGETQYF
>TRBV24-1|NA|NA|TRBJ1-1
TGTGCCACCAGTGAAGGGACCTCTTCGGCTGAAGCTTTCTTT
CATSEGTSSAEAFF
>TRBV14|NA|NA|TRBJ1-1
TGTGCCAGCAGCACGGGACACTTGAACACTGAAGCTTTCTTT
CASSTGHLNTEAFF
>TRBV11-2|NA|NA|TRBJ1-1
TGTGCCAGCAGCTTAGCAGATTCCACTGAAGCTTTCTTT
CASSLADSTEAFF
>TRBV19|NA|TRBD2|TRBJ2-7
TGTGCCAGTAGTATGGAAGGTAGCGGGAGTTACTACGAGCAGTACTTC
CASSMEGSGSYYEQYF
>TRBV5-1|NA|NA|TRBJ1-2
TGCGCCAGCAGCTTGGGGCAGTTGGTGGGTGGCTACACCTTC
CASSLGQLVGGYTF
>TRBV15|NA|NA|TRBJ1-4
TGTGCCACCAGCAGAGATTTACGGACAGCTAATGAAAAACTGTTTTTT
CATSRDLRTANEKLFF
>TRBV4-1|NA|TRBD2|TRBJ2-7
TGCGCCAGCAGCCAACTAGCGGGAGCTATTTACGAGCAGTACTTC
CASSQLAGAIYEQYF
>TRBV2|NA|TRBD2|TRBJ2-1
TGTGCCAGCAGTGAGCTAGCGGTCGAGCAGTTCTTC
CASSELAVEQFF
>TRBV11-3|once|NA|TRBJ2-3
TGTGCCAGCAGCTTTCGCTTCAACACAGATACGCAGTATTTT
CASSFRFNTDTQYF
>TRBV7-9|NA|NA|TRBJ2-2
TGTGCCAGCAGCTTAGGGGGCAGGGGACTCACTTTGAACACCGGGGAGCTGTTTTTT
CASSLGGRGLTLNTGELFF
>TRBV11-2|once|NA|TRBJ2-1
TGTGCCAGCAGCCCCCTTGGCGGGACCGACCACATTTACAATGAGCAGTTCTTC
CASSPLGGTDHIYNEQFF
>TRBV18|NA|TRBD1|TRBJ1-4
TGTGCCAGCTCACAGGGGGCACCTAATGAAAAACTGTTTTTT
CASSQGAPNEKLFF
>TRBV28|NA|NA|TRBJ1-5
TGTGCCAGCAGTGTCGGAAGTCAGCCCCAGCATTTT
CASSVGSQPQHF
>TRBV19|NA|NA|TRBJ2-7
TGTGCCAGTAGTATAGATTTTCGCGGGTCTACCTACGAGCAGTACTTC
CASSIDFRGSTYEQYF
>TRBV3-1/TRBV3-2|NA|NA|TRBJ2-7
TGTGCCAGCAGCCAAACGGCGAGCTCCTACGAGCAGTACTTC
CASSQTASSYEQYF
>TRBV18|NA|NA|TRBJ1-1
TGTGCCAGCTCCCGTGGACAGATCACTGAAGCTTTCTTT
CASSRGQITEAFF
>TRBV11-3|once|TRBD2|TRBJ2-1
TGTGCCAGCAGCAAATCTAGCGGGAGGGGGGAGCAGTTCTTC
CASSKSSGRGEQFF
>TRBV27|NA|NA|TRBJ2-6
TGTGCCAGCGCCCGGGTGGGCAGCTTAAACGTCCTGACTTTC
CASARVGSLNVLTF
>TRBV9|NA|NA|TRBJ2-1
TGTGCCAGCAGCCCCTGGGGTAGGCAGGGGAGAGGCAATGAGCAGTTCTTC
CASSPWGRQGRGNEQFF
>TRBV29-1|NA|NA|TRBJ2-5
TGCAGCACTGCAATTCAGGGTAGGGAGACCCAGTACTTC
CSTAIQGRETQYF
>TRBV28|NA|NA|TRBJ2-4
TGTGCCAGCAGTGAACCACGGTGGCCAAACATTCAGTACTTC
CASSEPRWPNIQYF
>TRBV4-1|NA|NA|TRBJ2-3
TGCGCCAGCAGCCCCCGAGGCGAGCGAAGGGGGGGAGATACGCAGTATTTT
CASSPRGERRGGDTQYF
>TRBV10-2|NA|NA|TRBJ2-7
TGCGCCAGCAGTGAATCTTACGAGCAGTACTTC
CASSESYEQYF
>TRBV7-6|NA|NA|TRBJ2-1
TGTGCCAGCAGCCGGTACAATGAGCAGTTCTTC
CASSRYNEQFF
>TRBV5-6|NA|NA|TRBJ1-2
TGTGCCAGCGACCCTCCCGGGGGCTACACCTTC
CASDPPGGYTF
>TRBV28|NA|NA|TRBJ1-2
TGTGCCAGCAGACCCCCGACAGATAACTATGGCTACACCTTC
CASRPPTDNYGYTF
>TRBV28|NA|NA|TRBJ1-1
TGTGCCAGCAGTCTCCTAAACACTGAAGCTTTCTTT
CASSLLNTEAFF
>TRBV7-2|NA|TRBD1|TRBJ1-2
TGTGCCAGCAGCTTAGCGTTGGGGACAGGTCCCCACTATGGCTACACCTTC
CASSLALGTGPHYGYTF
>TRBV5-1|NA|TRBD1|TRBJ2-2
TGCGCCAGCAGCCCCGGGACAGGGCCCGGGGAGCTGTTTTTT
CASSPGTGPGELFF
>TRBV5-4|NA|NA|TRBJ2-3
TGTGCCAGCAGCTTGGGAGATACGCAGTATTTT
CASSLGDTQYF
>TRBV2|NA|TRBD1|TRBJ1-5
TGTGCCAGCAGGAAAGGACAGGGGGCGGTGGGGCAGCCCCAGCATTTT
CASRKGQGAVGQPQHF
>TRBV7-2|NA|NA|TRBJ1-1
TGTGCCAGCAGCTTACAGGGCCTGCTCACTGAAGCTTTCTTT
CASSLQGLLTEAFF
>TRBV2|NA|NA|TRBJ1-6
TGTGCCAGCAGTGAGGACCGGTGGGGAGGTACCCTCCACTTT
CASSEDRWGGTLHF
>TRBV28|NA|NA|TRBJ1-1
TGTGCCAGCCTCACGAGGGGCACTGAAGCTTTCTTT
CASLTRGTEAFF
>TRBV18|NA|NA|TRBJ1-2
TGTGCCAGCTCACCATACCAGGCTCTCTACTATGGCTACACCTTC
CASSPYQALYYGYTF
>TRBV15|NA|NA|TRBJ1-6
TGTGCCACCAGCAGAGATATTGGGGGTAACAATTCACCCCTCCACTTT
CATSRDIGGNNSPLHF
>TRBV4-3|NA|NA|TRBJ2-1
TGCGCCAGCAGCCAAGCCGTGATCCGCGGTAACTACAATGAGCAGTTCTTC
CASSQAVIRGNYNEQFF
>TRBV7-2|NA|TRBD1|TRBJ2-1
TGTGCCAGCAGCGGGCAACAGGGGAGCCACAATGAGCAGTTCTTC
CASSGQQGSHNEQFF
>TRBV2|NA|TRBD1|TRBJ2-2
TGTGCCAGCAGTGGACCGGACAGGGGGACCGGGGAGCTGTTTTTT
CASSGPDRGTGELFF
>TRBV25-1|NA|NA|TRBJ2-1
TGTGCCAGCGGGGTTTCGTACAATGAGCAGTTCTTC
CASGVSYNEQFF
>TRBV19|few|TRBD1|TRBJ1-1
TGTGCCAGTAGTAGATTCCGCCGGGACAGGGGCCAGAACACTGAAGCTTTCTTT
CASSRFRRDRGQNTEAFF
>TRBV19|NA|NA|TRBJ2-2
TGTGCCTCAAATCTGAACACCGGGGAGCTGTTTTTT
CASNLNTGELFF
>TRBV25-1|NA|TRBD1|TRBJ2-3
TGTGCCAGCAGTGACAGGGGGCGGGGAGATACGCAGTATTTT
CASSDRGRGDTQYF
>TRBV28|NA|NA|TRBJ2-7
TGTGCCAGCAGTCAACGCGGGCAGCACTACGAGCAGTACTTC
CASSQRGQHYEQYF
>TRBV30|NA|NA|TRBJ2-5
TGTGCCTGGAGTGTTCAGGGGGAGACCCAGTACTTC
CAWSVQGETQYF
>TRBV19|NA|NA|TRBJ2-2
TGTGCCAGTATGGGCAGGGTATTCGCCGGGGAGCTGTTTTTT
CASMGRVFAGELFF
>TRBV29-1|NA|NA|TRBJ1-2
TGCAGCGTTGATCTACAGGGAAGTCTTGGCTACACCTTC
CSVDLQGSLGYTF
>TRBV27|NA|TRBD2|TRBJ2-1
TGTGCCAGCAGTTTACGGCTTGCGGGAGGATTCTACAATGAGCAGTTCTTC
CASSLRLAGGFYNEQFF
>TRBV24-1|NA|TRBD2|TRBJ2-3
TGTGCCACCAGTGAGGGGGGGAGGGGCACAGATACGCAGTATTTT
CATSEGGRGTDTQYF